The 17 T cell receptor beta chains in this list originate from one sample, sequenced in a study of T-cell reconstitution after alpha-beta-depleted transplantation in children. This sample's TCRbeta library carried unique molecular identifier barcodes. Using its own MiXCR run on the PCR reads, TCRdb lists one record per CDR3 protein. Of about 640,000 distinct CDR3 sequences detected, about 15% appear once; the ten largest clones hold about 1.1%. The source was PBMCs from the stem cell graft donor, collected from the stem cell graft. These TCRs come from a human donor who donated a stem cell graft to a child with acute myeloid leukemia.

The gene calls are TRBV3-1 and TRBJ2-7; 9 nucleotides agree with TRBD2. V lost 7 bases, J lost 1 base, and 5 bases stayed unmatched. The CDR3 runs 14 residues. Germline CDR1 and CDR2: LGHDT and YNNKEL (reference sequence). This CDR3 reads CASMQTSGSYEQYF. DNA of the CDR3: TGTGCCAGCATGCAGACTAGCGGATCCTACGAGCAGTACTTC.

The J gene is TRBJ1-2, the V gene TRBV29-1; D possibly corresponds to TRBD1 (5 bases). Germline CDR1 reads SQVTM; CDR2 reads ANQGSEA. Trimming left V 0 bases short and J 4 bases short, with 12 bases between. The CDR3 runs 14 residues. The CDR3 loop reads CSVEEEGRGYGYTF. The CDR3 nucleotides read TGCAGCGTTGAAGAAGAGGGACGGGGCTATGGCTACACCTTC.

The chain couples TRBV20-1 to TRBJ2-4; no clear D gene. CDR1 and CDR2 (germline): DFQATT, SNEGSKA (reference sequence). This CDR3 contains 15 residues. Trimming cost V 1 base and J 0 bases, with 10 bases left between them. This CDR3 is CSARASTVAKNIQYF. The CDR3 bases are TGCAGTGCTAGAGCTTCGACGGTAGCCAAAAACATTCAGTACTTC.

In regard to this clonotype: A much more abundant neighbour one base away suggests this may be a read error. This chain connects TRBV5-1 to TRBJ2-3; D uncertain. Germline-derived CDR1 and CDR2 are SGHRS and YFSETQ. CDR3 length equals 12 residues. The germline V and J ends were trimmed by 3 bases and 7 bases, with 9 bases remaining between them. As DNA, the CDR3 is TGCGCCAGCAGCTCCACAACACATACGCAGTATTTT. This gives the protein CASSSTTHTQYF.

The sample holds many counts of this clonotype. The chain recombines TRBV7-9 with TRBJ2-1; D might be TRBD1 (5 bases). V shed 4 bases and J shed 5 bases, with 15 bases lying between them. There are 15 residues in the CDR3. The germline gives CDR1 SEHNR, CDR2 FQNEAQ (reference sequence). The CDR3 loop reads CASSSRDSLNNEQFF. The CDR3 nucleotides are TGTGCCAGCAGCTCCCGTGACAGCCTAAACAATGAGCAGTTCTTC.

As concerns this clonotype: One end of the junction fails to match germline, which may point to a read error. The CDR3 here is CASRLAPENAEAFF. The CDR3 nucleotides are TGCGCCAGCAGATTAGCCCCGGAGAACGCTGAAGCTTTCTTT. This chain joins TRBV5-1 and TRBJ1-1; D gene unclear. CDR3 length equals 14 residues. The germline gives CDR1 SGHRS, CDR2 YFSETQ.

The sample holds many counts of this clonotype. Written as DNA, the CDR3 is TGTGCCATCAGTGAGATAGAAGGGGGCACAGATACGCAGTATTTT. The encoded protein is CAISEIEGGTDTQYF. This rearrangement joins TRBV10-3 to TRBJ2-3; tentative D call: TRBD1 (5 bases). Germline CDR1 is ENHRY and CDR2 is SYGVKD. Trimming cost V 2 bases and J 1 base, with 10 bases left between them. The CDR3 spans 15 residues.

The chain recombines TRBV12-3 or TRBV12-4 with TRBJ2-2, with D possibly matching TRBD1 (6 bases). The CDR3 is made up of 14 amino acids. The V end was cut by 6 bases, the J end by 7 bases, with 15 bases between. The CDR3 nucleotides read TGTGCCAGCAGGCACACAGGGTATGGCGGGGAGCTGTTTTTT. Amino acid sequence: CASRHTGYGGELFF.

This clonotype was recorded a few times. The J gene is TRBJ1-3, the V gene TRBV20-1; the match to TRBD1 covers 7 bases. With 6 bases clipped from V and 0 bases from J, the junction kept 14 bases outside the gene matches. This CDR3 has 17 residues. Germline V gene lookup returns CDR1 DFQATT and CDR2 SNEGSKA (reference sequence). CDR3 protein: CSAPWGQTLSSGNTIYF. CDR3 bases: TGCAGTGCCCCTTGGGGACAGACACTGAGCTCTGGAAACACCATATATTTT.

The rearrangement joins TRBV10-3 to TRBJ2-1; 8 bases fit TRBD2. The CDR3 covers 16 residues. J was trimmed by 4 bases and V by 5 bases; bases with no gene match: 10. CDR1 and CDR2 from the germline V gene are ENHRY and SYGVKD. Written as DNA, the CDR3 is TGTGCCATCAGTCCTACAGCGGGGGCTTCGTACAATGAGCAGTTCTTC. Amino acids: CAISPTAGASYNEQFF.

The chain links TRBV5-6 to TRBJ1-2, with D possibly TRBD1 on 5 matching bases. Trimming pared 1 base from V and 6 bases from J, leaving 10 bases between. CDR1 is SGHDT, CDR2 YYEEEE, per germline. There are 13 residues in the CDR3. CDR3 sequence: CASSLRGEHGYTF. The CDR3 nucleotides read TGTGCCAGCAGCTTGCGGGGGGAACATGGCTACACCTTC.

The rearrangement uses TRBV7-2 and TRBJ1-4; D call uncertain. The CDR3 sequence is 16 residues long. Trimming took 0 bases from V and 5 from J, leaving 13 bases between them. Germline CDR1 SGHTA, CDR2 FQGNSA. The CDR3 DNA is TGTGCCAGCAGCTTAGCGCTAGGGTACGAAAATGAAAAACTGTTTTTT. Translation gives CASSLALGYENEKLFF.

This clonotype has at least ten counts. This chain uses TRBV20-1 with TRBJ1-4; tentative D call: TRBD1 (5 bases). CDR1 is DFQATT and CDR2 is SNEGSKA in the germline V gene (reference sequence). The CDR3 spans 14 residues. The V gene lost 5 bases and the J gene lost 6 bases, with 16 bases spanning the gap. This chain's CDR3 is CSAPRGGEDEKLFF. CDR3 DNA: TGCAGTGCTCCTCGGGGAGGGGAGGATGAAAAACTGTTTTTT.

CDR3 residues: CASSYSRGTGFNDEQFF. CDR3 in DNA: TGTGCCAGCAGTTACTCGAGAGGGACAGGGTTCAACGATGAGCAGTTCTTC. The chain links TRBV6-2 or TRBV6-3 to TRBJ2-1, with 9 bases that match TRBD1. The germline V gene encodes CDR1 MNHEY and CDR2 SVGEGT. Germline trimming cut 0 bases from V and 8 bases from J; bases unmatched to any gene: 11. CDR3 length equals 17 residues.

The J gene is TRBJ2-1, the V gene TRBV4-3; 7 bases align to TRBD1. Germline loops: CDR1 LGHNA, CDR2 YSLEER. This CDR3 spans 15 amino acids. Unmatched junction bases numbered 7, after V lost 0 bases and J lost 8 bases. The CDR3 DNA is TGCGCCAGCAGCCAAGACCGACAGGGCATCGATGAGCAGTTCTTC. Protein sequence: CASSQDRQGIDEQFF.

The table lists this clonotype with many counts. The gene calls are TRBV5-5 and TRBJ2-7; D might be TRBD2 (6 bases). The ends were cut back, 1 base at V and 1 base at J, with 15 bases in the middle. The length of the CDR3 is 16 residues. Germline CDR1 reads SGHKS; CDR2 reads YYEKEE (reference sequence). The chain's CDR3 is CASSLFLRGSSYEQYF. In nucleotides, the CDR3 is TGTGCCAGCAGCTTGTTTCTACGGGGGAGTTCCTACGAGCAGTACTTC.

The table lists this clonotype with many counts. The chain links TRBV10-2 to TRBJ2-7; D perhaps matches TRBD1 (5 bases). The CDR3 contains 15 residues. The V gene's germline CDR1 is WSHSY and CDR2 SAAADI. V gave up 2 bases and J gave up 3 bases, with 14 bases separating them. The DNA for the CDR3 is TGCGCCAGCAGTGAGAAGGGCAGGGCGTACTACGAGCAGTACGTC. Protein product: CASSEKGRAYYEQYV.